The 10 T cell receptor beta chains below all came from one sample that was sequenced in a study of blood T cells in healthy people across ages. Then a second PCR, running about 6 to 12 cycles, was carried out with a sample-barcoded 5' primer and a J-beta primer mix. TCRdb passed the 5' RACE reads through MiXCR, listing each CDR3 protein once. The table has hundreds of thousands of distinct CDR3 sequences, around 30% seen once. Sequencing was carried out using blood. These receptors were taken from a woman of 80 years or more in good health.

This clonotype was seen many times. The genes are TRBV28 and TRBJ2-1, with TRBD2 matching 8 bases. CDR1 and CDR2 from the germline V gene are MDHEN and SYDVKM. CDR3 length: 13 amino acids. J lost 7 bases, V lost 8 bases, and 7 bases had no gene match. The CDR3 DNA follows: TGTGCCAGCGTGTGGTCGGGGGGGAATGAGCAGTTCTTC. As protein: CASVWSGGNEQFF.

This clonotype was detected a few times. The chain has TRBV28 and TRBJ2-7, with D perhaps assigned TRBD1 or TRBD2 (6 bases each). Trimming took 8 bases from V and 2 from J, leaving 16 bases between them. CDR1 is MDHEN, CDR2 SYDVKM, per germline. This CDR3 spans 14 amino acids. The CDR3 DNA sequence: TGTGCCAGCCAGGCCGGGGGCGGGACCTACGAGCAGTACTTC. It specifies CASQAGGGTYEQYF.

The table lists this clonotype with many counts. This chain connects TRBV12-3 or TRBV12-4 to TRBJ2-3, with TRBD2 matching over 9 bases. The V segment lost 7 bases and the J segment 0 bases; nucleotides outside the gene matches: 11. The CDR3 is made up of 17 amino acids. In nucleotides, the CDR3 is TGTGCCAGCAACCCGAGGGCGGGGGGGATTAGCACAGATACGCAGTATTTT. Protein: CASNPRAGGISTDTQYF.

The chain uses TRBV18 and TRBJ2-6; D possibly uses TRBD1 or TRBD2 (5 bases each). Germline CDR1 and CDR2: KGHSH and LQKENI. There are 12 residues in the CDR3. Trimming left V 11 bases short and J 4 bases short, with 9 bases between. This CDR3 reads CAEGTGANVLTF. DNA of the CDR3: TGTGCCGAGGGGACCGGGGCCAACGTCCTGACTTTC.

Turning to this clonotype: A much larger clone lies one base from this, so it may be a read error. The chain employs TRBV2 and TRBJ2-5, with TRBD1 identical over 8 bases. The ends lost 4 bases at V and 11 bases at J; junction bases unmatched: 15. The germline V gene has CDR1 SNHLY and CDR2 FYNNEI. This CDR3 spans 15 amino acids. CDR3 in DNA: TGTGCCAGCAGTGCCGACAGGGGAGTGGGCAATGAGCAGTACTTC. Translated: CASSADRGVGNEQYF.

This clonotype was found many times. This rearrangement joins TRBV29-1 to TRBJ2-3; possible D gene TRBD2, 5 bases. From germline, CDR1 is SQVTM and CDR2 ANQGSEA. V gave up 3 bases and J gave up 0 bases, with 10 bases separating them. CDR3 length: 14 amino acids. The CDR3, as DNA: TGCAGCGTTGAGGGTGGCGGGAGCACAGATACGCAGTATTTT. This sequence encodes CSVEGGGSTDTQYF.

J is TRBJ2-1 and V is TRBV4-2; possible D gene TRBD2, 5 bases. V was shortened by 0 bases and J by 4 bases, with 13 bases between the two germline ends. CDR3 length equals 16 residues. CDR1 and CDR2 (germline): LGHNA, YNFKEQ. In DNA form, the CDR3 reads TGTGCCAGCAGCCAAGAACCAGCGGCACAATACAATGAGCAGTTCTTC. As protein: CASSQEPAAQYNEQFF.

This clonotype was counted a few times. CDR3 coding DNA: TGTGCCAGCAGCTCGGGACAGGGGGACCAAGAGACCCAGTACTTC. Translation gives CASSSGQGDQETQYF. V usage is TRBV7-2 and J usage is TRBJ2-5; 11 nucleotides align to TRBD1. From germline, CDR1 is SGHTA and CDR2 FQGNSA. V shed 4 bases, J shed 0 bases, and the junction held 1 base outside the gene matches. CDR3 length: 15 residues. Using reference TRBV7-2 and TRBJ2-5 for the parts outside the CDR3, the full variable domain is GAGVSQSPSNKVTEKGKDVELRCDPISGHTALYWYRQSLGQGLEFLIYFQGNSAPDKSGLPSDRFSAERTGGSVSTLTIQRTQQEDSAVYLCASSSGQGDQETQYFGPGTRLLVL.

As regards this clonotype: This may stem from a read error, because a much larger clone lies one nucleotide away. V gene TRBV20-1 combines with J gene TRBJ2-5, with unresolved D. The CDR3 loop spans 14 amino acids. The V end was cut by 0 bases, the J end by 11 bases, with 19 bases between. Per the germline V gene, CDR1 is DFQATT and CDR2 is SNEGSKA (reference sequence). CDR3 residues: CSARDGQTGLEQYF. The CDR3 nucleotides read TGCAGTGCTAGAGATGGGCAGACGGGTCTGGAGCAGTACTTC.

This clonotype has more than one count but fewer than ten. CDR3 sequence reads: CSARGTDSTEAFF. CDR3 in DNA: TGCAGTGCTAGGGGAACGGACAGCACTGAAGCTTTCTTT. The J gene is TRBJ1-1, the V gene TRBV20-1; D may be TRBD1 (6 bases). The CDR3 has 13 residues. CDR1 is DFQATT and CDR2 is SNEGSKA in the germline V gene (reference sequence). Trimming stripped 3 bases from V and 4 bases from J, with 12 bases between.